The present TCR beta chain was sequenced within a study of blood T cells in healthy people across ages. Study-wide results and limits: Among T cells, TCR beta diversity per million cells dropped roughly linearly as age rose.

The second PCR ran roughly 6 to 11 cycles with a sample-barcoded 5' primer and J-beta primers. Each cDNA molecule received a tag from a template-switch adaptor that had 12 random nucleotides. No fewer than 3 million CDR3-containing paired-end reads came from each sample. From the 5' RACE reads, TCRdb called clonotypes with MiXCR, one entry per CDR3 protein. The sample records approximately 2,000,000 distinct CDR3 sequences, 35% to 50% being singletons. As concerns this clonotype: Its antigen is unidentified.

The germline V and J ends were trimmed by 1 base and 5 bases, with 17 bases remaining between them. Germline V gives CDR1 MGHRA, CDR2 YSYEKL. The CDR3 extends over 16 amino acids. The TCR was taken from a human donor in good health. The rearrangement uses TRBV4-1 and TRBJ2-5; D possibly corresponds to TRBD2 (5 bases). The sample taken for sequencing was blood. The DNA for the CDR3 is TGCGCCAGCAGCCAAGTAGCGTTTGTTAGTTTGGAGACCCAGTACTTC. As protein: CASSQVAFVSLETQYF.